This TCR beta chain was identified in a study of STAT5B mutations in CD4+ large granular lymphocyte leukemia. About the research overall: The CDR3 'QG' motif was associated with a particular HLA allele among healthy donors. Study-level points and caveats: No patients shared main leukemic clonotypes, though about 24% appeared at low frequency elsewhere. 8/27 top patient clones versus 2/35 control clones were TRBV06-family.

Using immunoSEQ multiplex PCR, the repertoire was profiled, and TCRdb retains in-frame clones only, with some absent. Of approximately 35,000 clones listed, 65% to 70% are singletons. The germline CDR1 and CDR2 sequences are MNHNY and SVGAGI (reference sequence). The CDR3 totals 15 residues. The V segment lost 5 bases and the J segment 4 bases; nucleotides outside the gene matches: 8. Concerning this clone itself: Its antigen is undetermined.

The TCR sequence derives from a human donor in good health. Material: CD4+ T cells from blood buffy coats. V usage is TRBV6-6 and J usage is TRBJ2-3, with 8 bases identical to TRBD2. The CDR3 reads CASSPTGLGADTQYF. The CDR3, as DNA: TGTGCCAGCAGTCCCACGGGACTAGGGGCAGATACGCAGTATTTT.